A single sample is the source of the 20 T cell receptor beta chains below, sequenced in a study of blood T cells in healthy people across ages. A second PCR, run for roughly 7 to 12 cycles, used a sample-barcoded 5' primer plus a J-beta primer mix. MiXCR, run by TCRdb on the 5' RACE reads, gives a single entry per CDR3 protein. The repertoire holds 800,000 to 950,000 distinct CDR3 sequences, 25% to 35% seen once, with 10% in the top ten. The same specimen was also included in a second study, on T cells of mothers and their children.

The specimen was blood. These receptor sequences come from a woman in her thirties or forties in good health.

V gene TRBV28 combines with J gene TRBJ2-7, with D possibly matching TRBD1 (5 bases). The CDR3 consists of 16 residues. V was pared by 8 bases and J by 3 bases, with 23 bases between. Germline V gene data show CDR1 as MDHEN and CDR2 as SYDVKM. DNA of the CDR3: TGTGCCAGCGGTCTCCTTCTCCCCCAGGGTAACTACGAGCAGTACTTC. Its translation: CASGLLLPQGNYEQYF.

A remark on this clonotype: The conserved final phenylalanine or tryptophan is absent from the CDR3, which likely points to a read error. This chain joins TRBV12-3 or TRBV12-4 and TRBJ1-1; no clear D. The CDR3 extends over 12 amino acids. The ends were cut back, 5 bases at V and 2 bases at J, with 6 bases in the middle. The DNA for the CDR3 is TGTGCCAGCAGTCAAACAAACACTGAAGCTTTCTTG. Translation gives CASSQTNTEAFL.

V usage is TRBV20-1 and J usage is TRBJ1-5; 7 nucleotides agree with TRBD1. CDR1 is DFQATT and CDR2 is SNEGSKA in the germline V gene (reference sequence). This CDR3 contains 14 residues. After removal of 6 bases from V and 3 bases from J, the junction contained 8 bases not matched to a gene. The CDR3 protein is CSAKTGKDNQPQHF. In DNA, the CDR3 is TGCAGTGCCAAGACAGGGAAAGACAATCAGCCCCAGCATTTT.

This clonotype was found a few times. V is TRBV7-6 and J is TRBJ2-5; 11 positions match TRBD1. V shed 5 bases, J shed 5 bases, and the junction held 16 bases outside the gene matches. The germline V gene encodes CDR1 SGHVS and CDR2 FNYEAQ. CDR3 length: 18 amino acids. The CDR3 DNA follows: TGTGCCAGCAGCACGGACAGGGGGCGCACTCGGGGGCGGGAGACCCAGTACTTC. Amino acid sequence: CASSTDRGRTRGRETQYF.

This clonotype was counted a few times. The rearrangement uses TRBV20-1 and TRBJ1-1; D gene uncertain. The CDR3 loop spans 13 amino acids. Per the germline V gene, CDR1 is DFQATT and CDR2 is SNEGSKA (reference sequence). V lost 5 bases and J 3 bases, leaving 13 bases between the germline ends. This CDR3 is CSALLGRDTEAFF. The CDR3 DNA reads as TGCAGTGCTCTTCTGGGGAGGGACACTGAAGCTTTCTTT.

The chain combines TRBV30 with TRBJ2-5, with D possibly being TRBD2 (5 bases). Germline lookup yields CDR1 GTSNPN and CDR2 SVGIG (reference sequence). This CDR3 spans 13 amino acids. Trimming left V 1 base short and J 4 bases short, with 10 bases between. The CDR3 sequence: CAWSAGLAETQYF. CDR3 nucleotides: TGTGCCTGGAGTGCAGGTCTAGCAGAGACCCAGTACTTC.

The J gene is TRBJ1-2, the V gene TRBV9; D gene uncertain. The V gene's germline CDR1 is SGDLS and CDR2 YYNGEE. This CDR3 comprises 12 residues. Trimming cost V 0 bases and J 5 bases, with 5 bases left between them. The CDR3 here is CASSVDVYGYTF. In DNA form, the CDR3 reads TGTGCCAGCAGCGTAGATGTGTATGGCTACACCTTC.

About this clonotype: A much larger clone differs from this one at a single base, so this may be a read error. CDR3 amino acids: CAISELFPGQGSLSEQYF. CDR3 coding DNA: TGTGCCATCAGTGAGCTTTTTCCGGGACAGGGCTCTCTTAGTGAGCAGTACTTC. The chain recombines TRBV10-3 with TRBJ2-5; 9 bases fit TRBD1. The CDR3 runs 18 residues. Unmatched junction bases numbered 21, after V lost 2 bases and J lost 11 bases. Germline V gene lookup returns CDR1 ENHRY and CDR2 SYGVKD.

Concerning this clonotype itself: A much bigger clone sits one base away, suggesting this may be a read error. The chain carries TRBV25-1 and TRBJ1-2, with D possibly TRBD1 on 5 matching bases. Germline loops: CDR1 MGHDK, CDR2 SYGVNS. V was clipped by 4 bases and J by 6 bases, with 21 bases between them. This CDR3 comprises 16 residues. CDR3 in amino acids: CASSAGRQWAFDGYTF. CDR3 in DNA: TGTGCCAGCAGTGCCGGGAGACAGTGGGCCTTTGATGGCTACACCTTC.

As to this clonotype: A junction end diverges from the germline sequence, so it may reflect a read error. The CDR3 spells CASSVGGDRVSEQYF. The CDR3 bases are TGTGCCAGCAGTGTAGGAGGGGACAGGGTGTCTGAGCAGTACTTC. The chain couples TRBV9 to TRBJ2-1, with 9 bases matching TRBD1. The J call is in doubt because the DNA end fits TRBJ2-7 better. The germline CDR1 and CDR2 sequences are SGDLS and YYNGEE. The CDR3 runs 15 residues.

A word on this clonotype: One end of the junction fails to match germline, which may point to a read error. The V gene is TRBV6-1, the J gene TRBJ1-5; no definite D call. The germline V gene has CDR1 MNHNS and CDR2 SASEGT. The CDR3 contains 16 residues. DNA for the CDR3: TGTGCCAGCAGTGAAAGCTCTTATGATAGCAGTCAGCCCCAGCATTTT. It translates to CASSESSYDSSQPQHF.

CDR3 coding DNA: TGTGCCAGCAGCTCAGGGGCTGGCGGGAGATCCTACGAGCAGTACTTC. This encodes CASSSGAGGRSYEQYF. J is TRBJ2-7 and V is TRBV9; D is perhaps TRBD2 (7 bases). The CDR3 loop spans 16 amino acids. Germline lookup yields CDR1 SGDLS and CDR2 YYNGEE. Between the trimmed V and J ends, which lost 4 bases and 1 base, there was a span of 18 bases.

This clonotype was counted a few times. The genes are TRBV20-1 and TRBJ2-1; 8 nucleotides align to TRBD2. The CDR3 has 16 amino acids. With V trimmed by 6 bases and J by 5 bases, 15 bases remained unmatched. The germline CDR1 and CDR2 sequences are DFQATT and SNEGSKA (reference sequence). The CDR3 sequence: CSARHRSGGRHNEQFF. The CDR3 DNA is TGCAGTGCCCGACATAGAAGCGGGGGCCGGCACAATGAGCAGTTCTTC.

This chain links TRBV11-2 with TRBJ2-5, with D perhaps given as TRBD1 or TRBD2 (5 bases each). The J call may not be correct, given that the DNA end is closer to TRBJ2-7. The CDR3 spans 16 residues. Per the germline V gene, CDR1 is SGHAT and CDR2 is FQNNGV. The CDR3: CASSVLTGTIPYEQYF. The CDR3 nucleotides read TGTGCCAGCAGCGTCCTAACCGGGACCATTCCTTACGAGCAGTACTTC.

This clonotype has at least ten counts. V gene TRBV20-1 combines with J gene TRBJ2-7; D not certain. The CDR3 sequence is 11 residues long. Germline V gene lookup returns CDR1 DFQATT and CDR2 SNEGSKA (reference sequence). The V end was cut by 6 bases, the J end by 6 bases, with 12 bases between. CDR3 protein: CSAVAVLEQYF. The CDR3 region has the DNA TGCAGTGCGGTGGCGGTTCTCGAGCAGTACTTC.

This clonotype was seen at least ten times. The genes are TRBV20-1 and TRBJ2-7, with D perhaps TRBD1 or TRBD2 (5 bases each). Germline CDR1 is DFQATT and CDR2 is SNEGSKA (reference sequence). The CDR3 has 14 amino acids. Trimming removed 5 bases from V and 1 base from J, with 15 bases in between. CDR3 in amino acids: CSALGTVDSYEQYF. Here the CDR3 DNA reads TGCAGTGCTTTAGGGACGGTGGATTCCTACGAGCAGTACTTC.

On this clonotype itself: A much larger clone is a single base away; this may be a read error. The V and J genes are TRBV7-2 and TRBJ2-5; weak D call: TRBD2 (5 bases). The germline V and J ends were trimmed by 1 base and 11 bases, with 20 bases remaining between them. CDR1 and CDR2 (germline): SGHTA, FQGNSA. CDR3 length: 15 amino acids. The CDR3 DNA reads TGTGCCAGCAGCTTAGGGGTGGCACCGACTGGGGAGCAGTACTTC. This encodes CASSLGVAPTGEQYF.

The CDR3 DNA reads as TGCAGCGTTAGGGACAGGGGCACCGGGGAGCTGTTTTTT. Protein sequence: CSVRDRGTGELFF. This chain joins TRBV29-1 and TRBJ2-2, with 10 bases lining up with TRBD1. The CDR3 runs 13 residues. V was pared by 5 bases and J by 4 bases, with 1 base of the junction left unmatched. From germline, CDR1 is SQVTM and CDR2 ANQGSEA.

This clonotype turned up a few times. The chain combines TRBV5-1 with TRBJ2-3, with 9 positions matching TRBD1. V dropped 4 bases and J dropped 6; count of bases not matched to a gene: 9. This CDR3 region has 15 residues. Germline V gives CDR1 SGHRS, CDR2 YFSETQ. CDR3 loop: CASSAGQGSSDTQYF. The CDR3 nucleotides are TGCGCCAGCAGCGCGGGACAGGGAAGTTCGGATACGCAGTATTTT.

The V call is TRBV10-3, the J call TRBJ1-5; D gene ambiguous. This CDR3 comprises 13 residues. Germline V lookup: CDR1 ENHRY, CDR2 SYGVKD. Trimming pared 3 bases from V and 5 bases from J, leaving 8 bases between. The CDR3, as DNA: TGTGCCATCAGTGATTCGAGGGATCAGCCCCAGCATTTT. Translation: CAISDSRDQPQHF.